The present entry profiles one T cell receptor beta chain with its context. The target antigen is unknown. Germline CDR1 is MGHRA and CDR2 is YSYEKL. The CDR3 covers 13 residues. The V end was cut by 2 bases, the J end by 13 bases, with 12 bases between. This specimen comes from a study of cytomegalovirus exposure and HLA in healthy donors. Study conclusions and caveats: Researchers reportedly found TCR beta sequences accurately predicted most subjects' HLA-A and HLA-B alleles.

Vbeta (60) and Jbeta (13) primers were used in the PCR. The repertoire was sequenced with immunoSEQ multiplex PCR; TCRdb's copy has only in-frame clones and lacks some. The sample yields 150,000 to 200,000 clones, 80% to 90% seen once. Likely unrecorded immune exposures existed in these nominally healthy donors. The sequencing sample was made of PBMCs. This TCR was sampled from a woman younger than 35 in good health and CMV-seronegative. The genes are TRBV4-1 and TRBJ1-6, with a possible D match to TRBD1 (5 bases). CDR3 in DNA: TGCGCCAGCAGCCAAACCGGGACTTCGCCCCTCCACTTT. Translation: CASSQTGTSPLHF.